This T cell receptor (beta chain) was observed in a study of metastatic and nonmetastatic thyroid tumors. TCRdb re-processed the PCR reads through MiXCR. The sample holds about 21,000 clones, approximately 20% seen once. Germline lookup yields CDR1 SGHDN and CDR2 FVKESK. The germline V and J ends were trimmed by 7 bases and 5 bases, with 14 bases remaining between them. The CDR3 spans 13 residues. General study results and limits: Reports indicated that malignant thyroid tumors showed significantly higher TCR beta diversity than benign nodules did, in blood and tumor.

All patients were treatment-naive before thyroid surgery. This clone was seen repeatedly, ten times or more. Antigen: not known. Sequences were obtained from blood. This receptor was obtained from a male donor with papillary thyroid cancer or a benign thyroid nodule (not recorded which). Some clones in this sample may be carry-over from other donors' samples. The chain carries TRBV14 and TRBJ2-5, with D unclear. CDR3 sequence: CASTNRPGETQYF. In nucleotides, the CDR3 is TGTGCCAGCACAAATAGGCCCGGGGAGACCCAGTACTTC.